This TCR beta chain was captured in a study of blood T cell repertoires in COVID-19. About the study: Donors in the United States, Italy and Spain gave samples during acute or convalescent COVID-19.

TCRdb's table, derived via immunoSEQ multiplex PCR, lists solely in-frame clones and lacks some. The data contain about 190,000 clones, 65% to 80% of them seen just once; the ten biggest clones take up about 13%. The sample comprised peripheral blood. The sequence was collected from a man aged 50 to 60 who had recovered from COVID-19.

The CDR3 loop reads CASSRTRDYEQYF. CDR3 nucleotide sequence: TGCGCCAGCAGTAGGACACGCGATTACGAGCAGTACTTC. The V and J genes are TRBV10-1 and TRBJ2-7; possible D gene TRBD1, 5 bases. The germline V and J ends were trimmed by 5 bases and 4 bases, with 12 bases remaining between them. This CDR3 has 13 residues. Looked up from germline, CDR1 is WNHNN and CDR2 is SYGVQD (reference sequence).